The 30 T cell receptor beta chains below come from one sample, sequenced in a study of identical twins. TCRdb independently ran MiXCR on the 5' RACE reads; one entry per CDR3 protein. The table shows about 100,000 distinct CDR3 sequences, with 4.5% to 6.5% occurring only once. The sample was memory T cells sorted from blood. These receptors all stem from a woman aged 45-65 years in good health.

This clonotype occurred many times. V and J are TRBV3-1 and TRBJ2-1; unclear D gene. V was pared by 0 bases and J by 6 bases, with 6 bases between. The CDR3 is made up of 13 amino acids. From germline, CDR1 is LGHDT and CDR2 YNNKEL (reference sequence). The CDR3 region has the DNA TGTGCCAGCAGCCAAGATCTACTCAATGAGCAGTTCTTC. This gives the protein CASSQDLLNEQFF.

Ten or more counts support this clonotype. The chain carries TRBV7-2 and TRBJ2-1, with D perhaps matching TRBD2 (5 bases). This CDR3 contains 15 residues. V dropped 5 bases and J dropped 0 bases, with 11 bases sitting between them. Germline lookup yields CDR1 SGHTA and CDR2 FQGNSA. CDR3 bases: TGTGCCAGCAGCCCCCAGCGGAGCTCCTACAATGAGCAGTTCTTC. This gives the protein CASSPQRSSYNEQFF. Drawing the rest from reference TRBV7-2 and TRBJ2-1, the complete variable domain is GAGVSQSPSNKVTEKGKDVELRCDPISGHTALYWYRQSLGQGLEFLIYFQGNSAPDKSGLPSDRFSAERTGGSVSTLTIQRTQQEDSAVYLCASSPQRSSYNEQFFGPGTRLTVL.

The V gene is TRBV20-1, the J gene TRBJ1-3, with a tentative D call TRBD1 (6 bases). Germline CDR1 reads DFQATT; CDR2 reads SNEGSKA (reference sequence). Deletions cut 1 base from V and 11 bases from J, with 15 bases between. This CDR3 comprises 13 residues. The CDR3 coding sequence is TGCAGTGCTAGAGTCAGGGGCCAATACCCCATATATTTT. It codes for CSARVRGQYPIYF.

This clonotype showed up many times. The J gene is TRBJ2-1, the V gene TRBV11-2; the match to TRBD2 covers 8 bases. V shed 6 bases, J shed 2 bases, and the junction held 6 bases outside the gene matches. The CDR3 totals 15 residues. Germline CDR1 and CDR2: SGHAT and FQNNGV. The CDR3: CASRQRGKTYNEQFF. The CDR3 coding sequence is TGTGCCAGCAGGCAGCGGGGGAAGACCTACAATGAGCAGTTCTTC.

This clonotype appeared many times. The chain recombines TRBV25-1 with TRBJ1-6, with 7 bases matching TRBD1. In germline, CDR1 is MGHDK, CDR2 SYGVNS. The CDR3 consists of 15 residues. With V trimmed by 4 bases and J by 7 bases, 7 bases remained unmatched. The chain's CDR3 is CASSAHTGENSPLHF. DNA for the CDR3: TGTGCCAGCAGTGCTCATACAGGGGAGAATTCACCCCTCCACTTT.

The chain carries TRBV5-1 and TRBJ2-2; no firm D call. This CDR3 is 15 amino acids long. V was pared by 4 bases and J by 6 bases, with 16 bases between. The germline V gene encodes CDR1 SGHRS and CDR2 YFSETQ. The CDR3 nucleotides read TGCGCCAGCAGCCCGTCCCCTGGGGTCCCCGGGGAGCTGTTTTTT. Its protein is CASSPSPGVPGELFF.

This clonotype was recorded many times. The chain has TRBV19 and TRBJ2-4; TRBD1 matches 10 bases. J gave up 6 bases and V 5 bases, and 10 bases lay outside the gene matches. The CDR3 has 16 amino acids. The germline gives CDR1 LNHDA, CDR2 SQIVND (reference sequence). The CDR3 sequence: CASSPQRDRGGNIQYF. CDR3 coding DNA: TGTGCCAGTAGTCCCCAGCGGGACAGGGGCGGAAACATTCAGTACTTC.

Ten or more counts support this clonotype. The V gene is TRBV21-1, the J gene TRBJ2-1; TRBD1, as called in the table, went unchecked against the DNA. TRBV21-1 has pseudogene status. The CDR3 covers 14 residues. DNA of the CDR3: TGTGCCAGCAGCAAATGGGCAGGGGCGGGGGAGCAGTTCTTC. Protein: CASSKWAGAGEQFF.

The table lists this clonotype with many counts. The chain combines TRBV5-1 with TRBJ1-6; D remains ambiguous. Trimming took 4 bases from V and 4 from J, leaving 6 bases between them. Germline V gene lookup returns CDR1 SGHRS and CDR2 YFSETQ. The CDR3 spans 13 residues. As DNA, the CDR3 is TGCGCCAGCAGCCGGGAGTATAATTCACCCCTCCACTTT. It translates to CASSREYNSPLHF.

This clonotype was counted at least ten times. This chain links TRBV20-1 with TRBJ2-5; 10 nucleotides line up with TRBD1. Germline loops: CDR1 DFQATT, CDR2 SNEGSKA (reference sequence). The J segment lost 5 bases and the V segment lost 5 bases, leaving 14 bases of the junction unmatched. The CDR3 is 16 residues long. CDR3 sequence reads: CSASGTGDRVGETQYF. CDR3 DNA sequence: TGCAGTGCTTCCGGGACAGGGGACCGAGTAGGGGAGACCCAGTACTTC.

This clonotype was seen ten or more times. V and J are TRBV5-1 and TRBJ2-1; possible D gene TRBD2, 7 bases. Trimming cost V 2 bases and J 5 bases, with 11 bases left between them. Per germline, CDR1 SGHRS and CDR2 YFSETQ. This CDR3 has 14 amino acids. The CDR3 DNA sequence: TGCGCCAGCAGCTTTAGGGGGGGAAACAATGAGCAGTTCTTC. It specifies CASSFRGGNNEQFF. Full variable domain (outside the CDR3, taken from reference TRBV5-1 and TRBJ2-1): KAGVTQTPRYLIKTRGQQVTLSCSPISGHRSVSWYQQTPGQGLQFLFEYFSETQRNKGNFPGRFSGRQFSNSRSEMNVSTLELGDSALYLCASSFRGGNNEQFFGPGTRLTVL.

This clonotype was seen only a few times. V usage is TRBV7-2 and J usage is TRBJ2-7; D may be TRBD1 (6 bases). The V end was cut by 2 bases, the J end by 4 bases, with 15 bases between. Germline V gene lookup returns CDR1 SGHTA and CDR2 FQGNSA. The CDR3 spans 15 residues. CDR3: CASSLTPGHFYEQYV. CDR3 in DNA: TGTGCCAGCAGCTTAACCCCGGGACACTTTTACGAGCAGTACGTC.

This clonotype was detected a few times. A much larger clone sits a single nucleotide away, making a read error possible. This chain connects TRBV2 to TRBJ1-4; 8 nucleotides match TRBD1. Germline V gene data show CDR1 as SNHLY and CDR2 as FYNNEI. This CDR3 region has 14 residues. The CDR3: CASSFDRGSEKLLF. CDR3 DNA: TGTGCCAGCAGTTTTGACAGGGGCAGTGAAAAACTGCTTTTT. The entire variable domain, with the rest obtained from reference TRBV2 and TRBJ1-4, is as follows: EPEVTQTPSHQVTQMGQEVILRCVPISNHLYFYWYRQILGQKVEFLVSFYNNEISEKSEIFDDQFSVERPDGSNFTLKIRSTKLEDSAMYFCASSFDRGSEKLLFGSGTQLSVL.

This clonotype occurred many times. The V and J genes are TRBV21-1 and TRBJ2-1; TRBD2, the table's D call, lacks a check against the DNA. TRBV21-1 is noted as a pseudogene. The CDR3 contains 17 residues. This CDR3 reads CASSPYGLAGSYNEQFF. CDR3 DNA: TGTGCCAGCAGCCCGTACGGACTAGCGGGTTCCTACAATGAGCAGTTCTTC.

CDR3 DNA: TGTGCCAGCACACGCCCGCAGGCTCCGTCCACCTCAGAGACCCAGTACTTC. Translation gives CASTRPQAPSTSETQYF. The chain uses TRBV5-5 and TRBJ2-5; D call uncertain. The V end was cut by 6 bases, the J end by 4 bases, with 25 bases between. CDR3 length equals 17 residues. The V gene's germline CDR1 is SGHKS and CDR2 YYEKEE (reference sequence).

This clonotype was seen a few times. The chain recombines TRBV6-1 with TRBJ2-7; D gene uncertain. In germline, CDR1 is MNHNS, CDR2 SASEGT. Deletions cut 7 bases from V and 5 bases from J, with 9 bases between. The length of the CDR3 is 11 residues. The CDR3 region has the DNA TGTGCCAGCAAGAAGGGCGACGAGCAGTACTTC. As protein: CASKKGDEQYF.

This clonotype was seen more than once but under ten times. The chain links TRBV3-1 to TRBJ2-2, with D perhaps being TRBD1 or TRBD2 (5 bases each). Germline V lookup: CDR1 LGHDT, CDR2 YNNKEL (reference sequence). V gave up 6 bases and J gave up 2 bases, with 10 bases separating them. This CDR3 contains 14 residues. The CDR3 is CASRRGPNTGELFF. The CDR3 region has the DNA TGTGCCAGCAGACGGGGACCAAACACCGGGGAGCTGTTTTTT.

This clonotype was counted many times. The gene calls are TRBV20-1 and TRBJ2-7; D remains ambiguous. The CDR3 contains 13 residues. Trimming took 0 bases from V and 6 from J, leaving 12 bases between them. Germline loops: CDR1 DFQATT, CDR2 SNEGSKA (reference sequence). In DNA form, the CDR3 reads TGCAGTGCTAGAGATGTAAGTTCCGGCGAGCAGTACGTC. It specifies CSARDVSSGEQYV.

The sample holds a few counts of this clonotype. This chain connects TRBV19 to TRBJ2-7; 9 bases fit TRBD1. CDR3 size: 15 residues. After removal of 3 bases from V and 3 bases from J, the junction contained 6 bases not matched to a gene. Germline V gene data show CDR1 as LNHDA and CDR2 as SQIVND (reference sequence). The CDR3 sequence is CASSIGTGSGYEQYF. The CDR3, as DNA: TGTGCCAGTAGTATTGGGACAGGGTCGGGCTACGAGCAGTACTTC.

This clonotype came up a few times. The chain's CDR3 is CASSLGRASPLHF. In nucleotides, the CDR3 is TGTGCCAGCAGCTTAGGACGGGCGTCACCCCTCCACTTT. The chain has TRBV11-3 and TRBJ1-6; the D is unclear. Germline values: CDR1 SGHNT, CDR2 YENEEA. V was trimmed by 1 base and J by 10 bases, leaving 8 bases between them. The CDR3 totals 13 residues.

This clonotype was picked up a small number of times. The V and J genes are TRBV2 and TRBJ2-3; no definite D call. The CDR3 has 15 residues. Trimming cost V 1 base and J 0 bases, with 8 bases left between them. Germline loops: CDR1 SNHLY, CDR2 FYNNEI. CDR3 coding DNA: TGTGCCAGCAGTGAAGGCTGGCCTAGCACAGATACGCAGTATTTT. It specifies CASSEGWPSTDTQYF.

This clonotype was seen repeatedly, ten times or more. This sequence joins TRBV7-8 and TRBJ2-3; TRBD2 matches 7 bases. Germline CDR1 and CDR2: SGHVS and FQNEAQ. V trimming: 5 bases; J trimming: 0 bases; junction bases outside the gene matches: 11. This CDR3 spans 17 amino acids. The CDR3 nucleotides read TGTGCCAGCAGCACCCGGGATAGCGGGTACAGCACAGATACGCAGTATTTT. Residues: CASSTRDSGYSTDTQYF.

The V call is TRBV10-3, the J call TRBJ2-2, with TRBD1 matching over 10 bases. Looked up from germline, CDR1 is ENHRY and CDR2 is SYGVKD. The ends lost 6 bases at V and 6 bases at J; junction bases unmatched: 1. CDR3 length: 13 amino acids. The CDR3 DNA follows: TGTGCCATCAGAGGACAGGGGGCCGGGGAGCTGTTTTTT. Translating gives CAIRGQGAGELFF.

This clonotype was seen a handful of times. The CDR3 loop reads CASSQGPIAAGELFF. CDR3 bases: TGTGCCAGCAGCCAGGGCCCCATCGCGGCCGGGGAGCTGTTTTTT. The genes are TRBV4-2 and TRBJ2-2; D is unclear. Trimming pared 3 bases from V and 6 bases from J, leaving 14 bases between. The CDR3 is 15 residues long. The V gene's germline CDR1 is LGHNA and CDR2 YNFKEQ.

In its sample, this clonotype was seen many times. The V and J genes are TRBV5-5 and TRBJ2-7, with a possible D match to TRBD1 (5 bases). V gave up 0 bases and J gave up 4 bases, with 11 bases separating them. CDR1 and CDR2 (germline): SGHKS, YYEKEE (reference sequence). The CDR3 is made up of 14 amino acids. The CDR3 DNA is TGTGCCAGCAGCTTGGACAGGACCCTGTACGAGCAGTACGTC. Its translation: CASSLDRTLYEQYV.

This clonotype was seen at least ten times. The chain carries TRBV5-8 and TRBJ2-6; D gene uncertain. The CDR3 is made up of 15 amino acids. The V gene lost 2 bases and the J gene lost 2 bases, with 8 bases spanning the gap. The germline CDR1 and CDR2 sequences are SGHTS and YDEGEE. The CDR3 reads CASSFSLTGANVLTF. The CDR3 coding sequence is TGTGCCAGCAGCTTCTCACTTACTGGGGCCAACGTCCTGACTTTC.

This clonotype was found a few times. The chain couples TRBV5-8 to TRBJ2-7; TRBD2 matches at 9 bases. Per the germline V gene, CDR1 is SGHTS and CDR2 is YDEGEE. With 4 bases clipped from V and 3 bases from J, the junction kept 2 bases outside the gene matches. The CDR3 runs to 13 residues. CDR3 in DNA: TGTGCCAGCAGCAAGACTAGCGGCTACGAGCAGTACGTC. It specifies CASSKTSGYEQYV.

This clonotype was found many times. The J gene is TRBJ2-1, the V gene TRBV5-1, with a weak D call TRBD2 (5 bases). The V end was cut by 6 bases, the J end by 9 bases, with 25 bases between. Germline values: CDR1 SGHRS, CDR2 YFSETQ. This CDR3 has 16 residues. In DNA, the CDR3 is TGCGCCAGCAACGAGGGCCGGGCCCCTTTGGGGAGTGAGCAGTTCTTC. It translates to CASNEGRAPLGSEQFF. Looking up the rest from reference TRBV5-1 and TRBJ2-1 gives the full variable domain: KAGVTQTPRYLIKTRGQQVTLSCSPISGHRSVSWYQQTPGQGLQFLFEYFSETQRNKGNFPGRFSGRQFSNSRSEMNVSTLELGDSALYLCASNEGRAPLGSEQFFGPGTRLTVL.

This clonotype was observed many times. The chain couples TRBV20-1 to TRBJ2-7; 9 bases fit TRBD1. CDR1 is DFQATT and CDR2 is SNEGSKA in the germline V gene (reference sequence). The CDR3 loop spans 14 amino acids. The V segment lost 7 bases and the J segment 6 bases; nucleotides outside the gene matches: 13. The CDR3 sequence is CSVHPGQGTSEQYF. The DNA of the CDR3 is TGCAGTGTGCACCCGGGACAGGGAACGAGCGAGCAGTACTTC.

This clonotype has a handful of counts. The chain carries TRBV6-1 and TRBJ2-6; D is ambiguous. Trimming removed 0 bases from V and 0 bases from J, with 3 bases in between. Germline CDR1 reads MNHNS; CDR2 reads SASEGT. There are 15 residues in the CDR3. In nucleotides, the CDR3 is TGTGCCAGCAGTGAAGCTCCCTCTGGGGCCAACGTCCTGACTTTC. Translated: CASSEAPSGANVLTF.